These 27 T cell receptor beta chains were sequenced from one sample in a study of blood T cells in healthy people across ages. The authors ran a second PCR of 7 to 11 cycles using a sample-barcoded 5' primer and a J-beta primer mix. TCRdb re-called the 5' RACE reads through MiXCR, storing one row per CDR3 protein. This table has fewer than 1,000,000 distinct CDR3 sequences, around 42% appearing once. The material sequenced was blood. These receptor sequences come from a man in his 60s in good health.

The rearrangement links TRBV9 to TRBJ2-3; D not resolved. This CDR3 comprises 13 residues. V was pared by 2 bases and J by 6 bases, with 10 bases between. The germline CDR1 and CDR2 sequences are SGDLS and YYNGEE. The CDR3 bases are TGTGCCAGCAGCGTTAAGTGGGTGGATACGCAGTATTTT. This codes for CASSVKWVDTQYF. Together with reference TRBV9 and TRBJ2-3, the CDR3 gives the full variable domain: DSGVTQTPKHLITATGQRVTLRCSPRSGDLSVYWYQQSLDQGLQFLIQYYNGEERAKGNILERFSAQQFPDLHSELNLSSLELGDSALYFCASSVKWVDTQYFGPGTRLTVL.

This clonotype was counted between two and nine times. V usage is TRBV28 and J usage is TRBJ2-4; TRBD2 aligns across 9 bases. Germline lookup yields CDR1 MDHEN and CDR2 SYDVKM. The CDR3 covers 13 residues. Trimming cost V 6 bases and J 6 bases; bases outside gene matches: 3. The CDR3: CASSLTSGNIQYF. The CDR3 DNA follows: TGTGCCAGCAGCCTGACTAGCGGAAACATTCAGTACTTC.

This clonotype was picked up a small number of times. The rearrangement uses TRBV14 and TRBJ1-6; 7 nucleotides line up with TRBD1. Germline trimming cut 0 bases from V and 0 bases from J; bases unmatched to any gene: 2. The CDR3 covers 17 residues. Germline assignment: CDR1 SGHDN and CDR2 FVKESK. CDR3 sequence (DNA): TGTGCCAGCAGCCAAGAGAGGGGGCTCTCCTATAATTCACCCCTCCACTTT. Encoded protein: CASSQERGLSYNSPLHF.

This clonotype was recorded a few times. DNA for the CDR3: TGTGCCTGGAGTGTACAGGACAGGGTGAGGGGCGAGCAGTACTTC. Translation: CAWSVQDRVRGEQYF. The chain links TRBV30 to TRBJ2-5, with 8 bases aligning to TRBD1. The J call may not be correct, given that the DNA end is closer to TRBJ2-7. This CDR3 contains 15 residues. The germline gives CDR1 GTSNPN, CDR2 SVGIG (reference sequence).

The chain employs TRBV6-1 and TRBJ2-3; 11 bases are a match to TRBD1. Germline CDR1 MNHNS, CDR2 SASEGT. The CDR3 runs 14 residues. V dropped 7 bases and J dropped 5; count of bases not matched to a gene: 5. In DNA, the CDR3 is TGTGCCAGCAACCGGGACAGGGGGATAGATACGCAGTATTTT. This encodes CASNRDRGIDTQYF.

In its sample, this clonotype was seen a few times. This chain links TRBV6-5 with TRBJ1-6; D is ambiguous. Trimming removed 5 bases at V and 8 bases at J, with 10 bases between. This CDR3 is 13 amino acids long. The germline CDR1 and CDR2 sequences are MNHEY and SVGAGI. CDR3 coding DNA: TGTGCCAGCAGTCCCAGGTTGGATTCACCCCTCCACTTT. Translating it yields CASSPRLDSPLHF.

The chain joins TRBV28 to TRBJ2-5; 8 bases agree with TRBD1. Germline CDR1 reads MDHEN; CDR2 reads SYDVKM. The CDR3 runs 13 residues. Germline trimming cut 8 bases from V and 4 bases from J; bases unmatched to any gene: 6. This chain's CDR3 is CASAITGGETQYF. CDR3 nucleotides: TGTGCCAGCGCCATAACAGGGGGAGAGACCCAGTACTTC.

This chain connects TRBV10-3 to TRBJ1-5, with TRBD1 matching 9 bases. Germline V gives CDR1 ENHRY, CDR2 SYGVKD. The trim removed 10 bases at V and 6 bases at J, leaving 10 bases unmatched. CDR3 length: 14 amino acids. CDR3 sequence reads: CATGMGQGGQPQHF. DNA for the CDR3: TGTGCCACCGGCATGGGACAGGGAGGTCAGCCCCAGCATTTT.

Comment on this clonotype: The junction differs from germline at one of its ends, possibly a read error. The chain recombines TRBV12-3 or TRBV12-4 with TRBJ1-2; a weak D match, TRBD1 (5 bases). The CDR3 sequence is 12 residues long. This chain's CDR3 is CASSLEGRGCTF. The CDR3 coding sequence is TGTGCCAGCAGCCTAGAGGGGCGTGGCTGCACCTTC.

J is TRBJ2-1 and V is TRBV4-3, with D possibly matching TRBD2 (5 bases). Germline V gene sequence: CDR1 LGHNA, CDR2 YSLEER. The CDR3 spans 15 residues. Trimming cost V 6 bases and J 2 bases, with 14 bases left between them. CDR3 in amino acids: CASSRSGVAYNEQFF. The CDR3 nucleotides read TGCGCCAGCAGTCGCTCCGGGGTGGCCTACAATGAGCAGTTCTTC.

This chain joins TRBV7-2 and TRBJ2-5, with 8 bases lining up with TRBD2. TRBJ2-7 explains the end of the DNA better; the J call may be wrong. The CDR3 covers 17 residues. The germline V gene encodes CDR1 SGHTA and CDR2 FQGNSA. The CDR3 spells CASSRRSSSGYSYEQYF. CDR3 nucleotide sequence: TGTGCCAGCAGCCGTCGATCGTCTAGCGGGTACTCCTACGAGCAGTACTTC.

The chain combines TRBV2 with TRBJ1-4; D gene ambiguous. V lost 4 bases, J lost 5 bases, and 8 bases lay in between. In germline, CDR1 is SNHLY, CDR2 FYNNEI. The CDR3 covers 13 residues. The CDR3 DNA follows: TGTGCCAGCAGTGCTCTTGAAAATGAAAAACTGTTTTTT. Translated: CASSALENEKLFF.

V is TRBV7-9 and J is TRBJ1-1, with 10 bases identical to TRBD1. The CDR3 covers 18 residues. The ends lost 0 bases at V and 1 base at J; junction bases unmatched: 8. Germline V gene data show CDR1 as SEHNR and CDR2 as FQNEAQ (reference sequence). The CDR3 protein is CASSLASGTGAENTEAFF. The DNA for the CDR3 is TGTGCCAGCAGCTTAGCCTCCGGGACAGGGGCCGAGAACACTGAAGCTTTCTTT.

The V and J genes are TRBV19 and TRBJ2-7; 10 bases align to TRBD2. Per the germline V gene, CDR1 is LNHDA and CDR2 is SQIVND (reference sequence). The CDR3 is 15 amino acids. V lost 2 bases and J lost 3; bases outside the gene matches: 4. The chain's CDR3 is CASSITLAGNYEQYF. The CDR3 bases are TGTGCCAGTAGTATAACACTAGCGGGGAACTACGAGCAGTACTTC. Based on the CDR3 plus reference TRBV19 and TRBJ2-7, the full variable domain is DGGITQSPKYLFRKEGQNVTLSCEQNLNHDAMYWYRQDPGQGLRLIYYSQIVNDFQKGDIAEGYSVSREKKESFPLTVTSAQKNPTAFYLCASSITLAGNYEQYFGPGTRLTVT.

Points on this clonotype: The junction departs from the called germline gene at one end, perhaps through a read error. The chain carries TRBV12-3 or TRBV12-4 and TRBJ2-7; D is perhaps TRBD1 (5 bases). This CDR3 spans 14 amino acids. In DNA, the CDR3 is TGTGCCAGCGGTTTATCGACAGCCAGGCGGGAGCAGTACTTC. Residues: CASGLSTARREQYF.

This clonotype was observed a handful of times. The CDR3 sequence: CASRQTGLLETQYF. CDR3 DNA: TGTGCCAGCAGACAGACAGGGCTTCTGGAGACCCAGTACTTC. The J gene is TRBJ2-7, the V gene TRBV6-5; 7 bases agree with TRBD1. Judging by the DNA end, TRBJ2-5 fits better; the J call may be wrong. The V gene's germline CDR1 is MNHEY and CDR2 SVGAGI. This CDR3 spans 14 amino acids.

This clonotype was counted only a few times. J is TRBJ1-4 and V is TRBV20-1, with D uncertain. The germline V gene has CDR1 DFQATT and CDR2 SNEGSKA (reference sequence). There are 13 residues in the CDR3. Trimming cost V 1 base and J 0 bases, with 3 bases left between them. CDR3 in DNA: TGCAGTGCTAGAGGGACAACTAATGAAAAACTGTTTTTT. Protein product: CSARGTTNEKLFF.

This clonotype was observed a handful of times. This rearrangement joins TRBV5-1 to TRBJ2-2; D unresolved. Germline values: CDR1 SGHRS, CDR2 YFSETQ. Trimming took 3 bases from V and 6 from J, leaving 12 bases between them. This CDR3 is built from 14 residues. The CDR3 protein is CASSSLEGSGELFF. The CDR3 nucleotides are TGCGCCAGCAGCTCGTTGGAAGGGTCCGGGGAGCTGTTTTTT.

V is TRBV18 and J is TRBJ2-1; D unresolved. Trimming shortened V by 8 bases and J by 8 bases, and 19 bases separated the two germline ends. CDR1 and CDR2 (germline): KGHSH, LQKENI. The CDR3 is 14 residues long. The CDR3 is CASSLGSRLDEQFF. For the CDR3, the DNA is TGTGCCAGCAGTTTAGGGTCCAGACTCGATGAGCAGTTCTTC.

The chain employs TRBV4-3 and TRBJ1-2, with TRBD1 matching 9 bases. Per the germline V gene, CDR1 is LGHNA and CDR2 is YSLEER. There are 18 residues in the CDR3. With V trimmed by 1 base and J by 8 bases, 17 bases remained unmatched. The CDR3 region has the DNA TGCGCCAGCAGCCAAGGGCCGGGACAGGGAGGACAATTGGGAGGCTACACCTTC. Its translation is CASSQGPGQGGQLGGYTF.

V and J are TRBV5-1 and TRBJ1-4, with a tentative D call TRBD1 (6 bases). Germline CDR1 SGHRS, CDR2 YFSETQ. This CDR3 is 15 amino acids long. V was pared by 4 bases and J by 8 bases, with 18 bases between. The CDR3 nucleotides are TGCGCCAGCAGCAAAACGGACAGCAGGAGGGAAAAACTGTTTTTT. Translated: CASSKTDSRREKLFF.

This clonotype was seen only a few times. V usage is TRBV4-3 and J usage is TRBJ2-3; D may be TRBD1 (7 bases). The V end lost 0 bases, the J end lost 0 bases, and 13 bases lay between the germline ends. This CDR3 has 17 amino acids. Germline loops: CDR1 LGHNA, CDR2 YSLEER. The CDR3 reads CASSQDRGTASTDTQYF. CDR3 nucleotide sequence: TGCGCCAGCAGCCAAGATCGGGGGACAGCCAGCACAGATACGCAGTATTTT.

This clonotype was found once. The chain has TRBV12-3 or TRBV12-4 and TRBJ2-7, with 12 bases matching TRBD2. V was clipped by 6 bases and J by 7 bases; unmatched bases: 13. CDR3 length: 16 residues. As DNA, the CDR3 is TGTGCCAGCAGCCGCTCTCCTAGCGGGGGGGCTGAGGAGCAGTACTTC. This sequence encodes CASSRSPSGGAEEQYF.

The chain recombines TRBV3-1 with TRBJ2-7; either TRBD1 or TRBD2 may supply D (5 bases each). The CDR3 has 14 residues. Deletions cut 4 bases from V and 7 bases from J, with 17 bases between. Per germline, CDR1 LGHDT and CDR2 YNNKEL (reference sequence). CDR3 loop: CASSRRDGQREQYF. The CDR3 DNA follows: TGTGCCAGCAGCCGCCGGGACGGTCAGAGAGAGCAGTACTTC.

The V gene is TRBV20-1, the J gene TRBJ2-7; no firm D call. Germline CDR1 is DFQATT and CDR2 is SNEGSKA (reference sequence). The CDR3 is 15 residues long. Trimming shortened V by 0 bases and J by 3 bases, and 15 bases separated the two germline ends. CDR3 nucleotides: TGCAGTGCTAGAGATAGAACGACCTCACACTACGAGCAGTACTTC. The encoded protein is CSARDRTTSHYEQYF.

The chain carries TRBV9 and TRBJ2-3, with a possible D match to TRBD1 (5 bases). Germline V gene sequence: CDR1 SGDLS, CDR2 YYNGEE. The CDR3 consists of 15 residues. Trimming took 5 bases from V and 1 from J, leaving 14 bases between them. The CDR3 DNA follows: TGTGCCAGCAGTGCCCGTGGGGCCGGCACAGATACGCAGTATTTT. Translation: CASSARGAGTDTQYF.

This clonotype was seen only a few times. V and J are TRBV19 and TRBJ2-1; 9 bases are shared with TRBD1. Trimming at V came to 1 base and at J to 8 bases, leaving 6 bases not matched to a gene. The CDR3 extends over 15 amino acids. CDR1 LNHDA and CDR2 SQIVND come from the germline V gene (reference sequence). CDR3 loop: CASSIGTGVRDEQFF. CDR3 DNA sequence: TGTGCCAGTAGTATAGGGACAGGGGTTAGGGATGAGCAGTTCTTC. Combining the CDR3 with reference TRBV19 and TRBJ2-1 gives the whole variable domain DGGITQSPKYLFRKEGQNVTLSCEQNLNHDAMYWYRQDPGQGLRLIYYSQIVNDFQKGDIAEGYSVSREKKESFPLTVTSAQKNPTAFYLCASSIGTGVRDEQFFGPGTRLTVL.